The 23 T cell receptor beta chains given below trace back to one sample, sequenced in a study of T cell repertoires in cytomegalovirus infection. In TCRdb, the reads were re-called with MiXCR into one record per CDR3 protein. The data hold more than 650,000 distinct CDR3 sequences, with under 40% observed a single time. Source material: PBMCs. The source is a human donor in good health (CMV status not recorded). Some clones in this sample may be carry-over from other donors' samples.

A note on this clonotype: This may stem from a read error, because a much larger clone lies one nucleotide away. The V gene is TRBV7-8, the J gene TRBJ1-3; a possible D gene is TRBD1 (5 bases). Germline CDR1 reads SGHVS; CDR2 reads FQNEAQ. The CDR3 totals 15 residues. The CDR3 DNA reads as TGTGCCAGCAGCTCAGGACGGGGCTCTGGAAACACCACATATTTT. Translated, it gives CASSSGRGSGNTTYF.

The chain joins TRBV2 to TRBJ2-5, with 9 bases identical to TRBD2. CDR3 length: 15 amino acids. Germline V gene sequence: CDR1 SNHLY, CDR2 FYNNEI. J lost 8 bases, V lost 4 bases, and 11 bases had no gene match. CDR3 region: CASSGERGVRDTQYF. CDR3 in DNA: TGTGCCAGCAGTGGCGAGCGGGGGGTCCGGGATACCCAGTACTTC.

Note on this clonotype: Since a much larger clone is just one base distant, this may be a read error. V usage is TRBV4-1 and J usage is TRBJ1-4; tentatively, D is TRBD1 (5 bases). Per germline, CDR1 MGHRA and CDR2 YSYEKL. The CDR3 is 16 amino acids. The CDR3 sequence is CSSSQVPGPLREKLFF. As DNA, the CDR3 is TGCTCCAGCAGCCAGGTCCCGGGGCCGTTGCGTGAAAAACTGTTTTTT.

The V and J genes are TRBV19 and TRBJ2-1; D is undetermined. Germline V lookup: CDR1 LNHDA, CDR2 SQIVND (reference sequence). V was trimmed by 5 bases and J by 3 bases, leaving 14 bases between them. The CDR3 is 15 residues long. Written as DNA, the CDR3 is TGTGCCAGTAGTCTGGTGGGAATCATCTACAATGAGCAGTTCTTC. Protein sequence: CASSLVGIIYNEQFF.

This clonotype was counted between two and nine times. The chain has TRBV20-1 and TRBJ2-7; 9 bases agree with TRBD2. V shed 5 bases, J shed 1 base, and the junction held 9 bases outside the gene matches. This CDR3 is built from 15 residues. From germline, CDR1 is DFQATT and CDR2 SNEGSKA (reference sequence). The CDR3 region has the DNA TGCAGTGCTGGACGGACTAGCGCTACATCCTACGAGCAGTACTTC. Translating it yields CSAGRTSATSYEQYF.

This clonotype was detected only a few times. The J gene is TRBJ2-1, the V gene TRBV14; D not resolved. The V end lost 0 bases, the J end lost 10 bases, and 13 bases lay between the germline ends. From germline, CDR1 is SGHDN and CDR2 FVKESK. The CDR3 covers 14 residues. This CDR3 reads CASSQENLLVEQFF. CDR3 coding DNA: TGTGCCAGCAGCCAAGAAAATTTGCTAGTAGAGCAGTTCTTC.

V is TRBV20-1 and J is TRBJ1-5, with TRBD1 identical over 8 bases. In germline, CDR1 is DFQATT, CDR2 SNEGSKA (reference sequence). V was pared by 2 bases and J by 2 bases, with 5 bases of the junction left unmatched. The CDR3 sequence is 15 residues long. CDR3: CSARLGQGRNQPQHF. The CDR3 DNA reads as TGCAGTGCTAGACTCGGACAGGGCCGCAATCAGCCCCAGCATTTT.

The chain is built from TRBV28 and TRBJ2-1; 7 bases fit TRBD1. The CDR3 consists of 16 residues. Germline-derived CDR1 and CDR2 are MDHEN and SYDVKM. V lost 4 bases, J lost 5 bases, and 11 bases stayed unmatched. In DNA, the CDR3 is TGTGCCAGCAGTTCCACAGGGGAAGGGGATAACAATGAGCAGTTCTTC. Encoded protein: CASSSTGEGDNNEQFF.

This clonotype was found once. J is TRBJ2-5 and V is TRBV6-6; 8 nucleotides align to TRBD1. V lost 5 bases and J lost 5; bases outside the gene matches: 4. Germline V lookup: CDR1 MNHNY, CDR2 SVGAGI (reference sequence). The length of the CDR3 is 13 residues. The CDR3 reads CASSLRQGETQYF. CDR3 nucleotides: TGTGCCAGCAGTCTTCGACAGGGGGAGACCCAGTACTTC.

This clonotype was counted only a few times. V is TRBV19 and J is TRBJ2-1; a possible D gene is TRBD1 (5 bases). The CDR3 spans 14 residues. Trimming cost V 1 base and J 3 bases, with 7 bases left between them. Germline V gene data show CDR1 as LNHDA and CDR2 as SQIVND (reference sequence). Written as DNA, the CDR3 is TGTGCCAGTAGTATAGTCGACAGCTACAATGAGCAGTTCTTC. Translated: CASSIVDSYNEQFF.

The sample holds a few counts of this clonotype. The CDR3 sequence: CASTLKDTQYF. CDR3 bases: TGTGCCAGCACTCTCAAGGATACGCAGTATTTT. This chain uses TRBV28 with TRBJ2-3; D uncertain. Germline V gene lookup returns CDR1 MDHEN and CDR2 SYDVKM. The CDR3 is 11 residues long. V lost 7 bases and J lost 6, with 8 bases in between.

This clonotype showed up just a few times. The chain is built from TRBV6-1 and TRBJ2-1; 10 nucleotides agree with TRBD2. With V trimmed by 2 bases and J by 3 bases, 1 base remained unmatched. This CDR3 is 15 amino acids long. Germline V gene sequence: CDR1 MNHNS, CDR2 SASEGT. The CDR3 here is CASSERTSGYNEQFF. CDR3 sequence (DNA): TGTGCCAGCAGTGAAAGGACTAGCGGCTACAATGAGCAGTTCTTC.

The chain recombines TRBV4-1 with TRBJ2-5; D perhaps matches TRBD1 (5 bases). The CDR3 is 14 residues long. The germline V and J ends were trimmed by 0 bases and 4 bases, with 9 bases remaining between them. Looked up from germline, CDR1 is MGHRA and CDR2 is YSYEKL. The CDR3 DNA follows: TGCGCCAGCAGCCAAGATGCAACAGGAGAGACCCAGTACTTC. Its protein product is CASSQDATGETQYF.

The chain recombines TRBV27 with TRBJ2-1, with no clear D. V was clipped by 2 bases and J by 8 bases, with 10 bases between them. Germline V gene data show CDR1 as MNHEY and CDR2 as SMNVEV (reference sequence). CDR3 size: 13 residues. Here the CDR3 reads CASSLTVHDEQFF. The CDR3 DNA reads as TGTGCCAGCAGTTTAACGGTCCACGATGAGCAGTTCTTC.

There are a few counts of this clonotype. The V and J genes are TRBV24-1 and TRBJ2-1, with D unresolved. Germline V gene sequence: CDR1 KGHDR, CDR2 SFDVKD. CDR3 length: 15 residues. Trimming stripped 3 bases from V and 4 bases from J, with 12 bases between. The CDR3 spells CATSDARTQYNEQFF. CDR3 bases: TGTGCCACCAGTGATGCCCGGACCCAATACAATGAGCAGTTCTTC.

Ten or more counts support this clonotype. The V and J genes are TRBV20-1 and TRBJ2-3; TRBD2 aligns across 7 bases. Trimming removed 4 bases from V and 5 bases from J; junction bases left unmatched: 9. The CDR3 loop spans 14 amino acids. Germline V gene lookup returns CDR1 DFQATT and CDR2 SNEGSKA (reference sequence). In nucleotides, the CDR3 is TGCAGTGCTACGTGGGAGGGCGGGGGAGATACGCAGTATTTT. As protein: CSATWEGGGDTQYF.

V gene TRBV12-3 or TRBV12-4 combines with J gene TRBJ2-1, with 9 bases lining up with TRBD2. V shed 7 bases and J 7 bases; nucleotides not matched to a gene: 11. The CDR3 has 15 residues. CDR3 protein: CASNLSGGSRNEQFF. Written as DNA, the CDR3 is TGTGCCAGCAACTTAAGCGGGGGGAGCAGGAATGAGCAGTTCTTC.

A few counts support this clonotype. This rearrangement joins TRBV7-9 to TRBJ1-1, with D maybe TRBD1 (5 bases). The CDR3 has 16 amino acids. Germline V gene sequence: CDR1 SEHNR, CDR2 FQNEAQ (reference sequence). With 2 bases removed from V and 0 bases from J, the gap between germline ends came to 13 bases. The CDR3 region has the DNA TGTGCCAGCAGCTTATACGATGGGGCGTTGAACACTGAAGCTTTCTTT. This encodes CASSLYDGALNTEAFF.

This clonotype was recorded a few times. V and J are TRBV12-3 or TRBV12-4 and TRBJ1-1; no definite D call. V gave up 3 bases and J gave up 1 base, with 12 bases separating them. The CDR3 is 15 amino acids. As DNA, the CDR3 is TGTGCCAGCAGTTTGACGGCCACTACGAACACTGAAGCTTTCTTT. Translating it yields CASSLTATTNTEAFF.

This clonotype turned up a few times. The chain joins TRBV7-6 to TRBJ2-1; 10 nucleotides align to TRBD1. This CDR3 is built from 17 residues. V trimming: 5 bases; J trimming: 0 bases; junction bases outside the gene matches: 7. Germline V gene data show CDR1 as SGHVS and CDR2 as FNYEAQ. The chain's CDR3 is CASSHTGQGSSYNEQFF. In DNA, the CDR3 is TGTGCCAGCAGCCACACGGGACAGGGGAGCTCCTACAATGAGCAGTTCTTC. The variable domain in full, completed from reference TRBV7-6 and TRBJ2-1, reads GAGVSQSPRYKVTKRGQDVALRCDPISGHVSLYWYRQALGQGPEFLTYFNYEAQQDKSGLPNDRFSAERPEGSISTLTIQRTEQRDSAMYRCASSHTGQGSSYNEQFFGPGTRLTVL.

The chain uses TRBV18 and TRBJ2-7; 7 bases fit TRBD2. CDR1 KGHSH and CDR2 LQKENI come from the germline V gene. The CDR3 consists of 16 residues. V lost 2 bases, J lost 6 bases, and 13 bases stayed unmatched. As DNA, the CDR3 is TGTGCCAGCTCACCAATTGGCGGGAGAGAGCTGAGCGAGCAGTACTTC. This encodes CASSPIGGRELSEQYF.

This clonotype was found a few times. This chain joins TRBV7-2 and TRBJ2-3; the match to TRBD2 covers 13 bases. The CDR3 contains 17 residues. Germline V CDR1 and CDR2: SGHTA, FQGNSA. V dropped 3 bases and J dropped 5; count of bases not matched to a gene: 8. CDR3 nucleotides: TGTGCCAGCAGCTTCCCAACTAGCGGGGGGGCGCGAGATACGCAGTATTTT. Protein sequence: CASSFPTSGGARDTQYF.

The chain joins TRBV29-1 to TRBJ1-2, with a possible D match to TRBD1 (5 bases). The CDR3 covers 14 residues. Germline V gene sequence: CDR1 SQVTM, CDR2 ANQGSEA. V was shortened by 6 bases and J by 3 bases, with 17 bases between the two germline ends. This CDR3 is CSVLHVGHHYGYTF. The CDR3 DNA follows: TGCAGCGTCCTTCATGTCGGACATCACTATGGCTACACCTTC.